These T cell receptor beta chains were read from a single sample in a study of cytomegalovirus exposure and HLA in healthy donors. The repertoire was sequenced with immunoSEQ multiplex PCR; TCRdb's copy has only in-frame clones and lacks some. This table has 150,000 to 200,000 clones, approximately 84% appearing once. The specimen sequenced was PBMCs. These TCRs come from a man in his forties or fifties in good health and CMV-seropositive. Each CDR3 is given with its conserved first and last residue. Each record gives: D gene, clone size, V gene, J gene, CDR3 length, CDR3 DNA, CDR3 protein. A D gene is named only where the DNA matches it firmly. Clone size is shown for a subset of rows, as once, few, many or a class of expanded clone.

TRBD1	few	TRBV27	TRBJ2-1	14	TGTGCCAGCACGGGACAGGGGGCTAGGAATGAGCAGTTCTTC	CASTGQGARNEQFF
TRBD1	.	TRBV28	TRBJ2-7	16	TGTGCCAGCAGGGTAAACGACAGGGGAGGATCCTACGAGCAGTACTTC	CASRVNDRGGSYEQYF
TRBD1	.	TRBV6-1	TRBJ2-7	15	TGTGCCAGCAGTGAATCCTGGACAGGGATCTACGAGCAGTACTTC	CASSESWTGIYEQYF
TRBD1	few	TRBV2	TRBJ2-5	16	TGTGCCAGCAGTGGCTTCAGACAGGGGAGGTCAGAGACCCAGTACTTC	CASSGFRQGRSETQYF
.	.	TRBV19	TRBJ2-7	15	TGTGCCAGTAGTCGGGGAGGTCTCTGGGGGGACGAGCAGTACTTC	CASSRGGLWGDEQYF
TRBD1	once	TRBV29-1	TRBJ1-4	13	TGCAGCGTTGGACAGGGAAGGGATGAAAAACTGTTTTTT	CSVGQGRDEKLFF
TRBD1	.	TRBV7-2	TRBJ1-5	16	TGTGCCAGCAGCAGGACAGGGTTGAGGGATCGGGAGCCCCAGCATTTT	CASSRTGLRDREPQHF
TRBD1	.	TRBV5-1	TRBJ1-6	17	TGCGCCAGCAGCCCAGAGACAGGGCCACCCTGGAATTCACCCCTCCACTTT	CASSPETGPPWNSPLHF
TRBD1	once	TRBV28	TRBJ1-1	16	TGTGCCAGCAGTTTATTAGCAGGGGGCGGTGGCACTGAAGCTTTCTTT	CASSLLAGGGGTEAFF
TRBD1	.	TRBV5-1	TRBJ2-1	16	TGCGCCAGCAGCTTTCCGGGACAGGGGGCGACCTATGAGCAGTTCTTC	CASSFPGQGATYEQFF
TRBD1	few	TRBV5-1	TRBJ1-1	13	TGCGCCAGCAGCTTGGGGGACAGAGCGGAAGCTTTCTTT	CASSLGDRAEAFF
TRBD2	.	TRBV28	TRBJ2-7	19	TGTGCCAGCAGGCTTACAGGGATCGTAGCGGGATCGATTCCCTACGAGCAGTACTTC	CASRLTGIVAGSIPYEQYF
.	.	TRBV5-5	TRBJ1-1	14	TGTGCCAGCAGCTGGGGGGACGGTCACACTGAAGCTTTCTTT	CASSWGDGHTEAFF
.	.	TRBV2	TRBJ2-5	14	TGTGCCAGCAGTCCGGACTGGGGACAAGAGACCCAGTACTTC	CASSPDWGQETQYF
.	.	TRBV10-3	TRBJ1-2	14	TGTGCCATCAGTGACGGGGGGGCCCGGTATGGCTACACCTTC	CAISDGGARYGYTF
.	.	TRBV10-3	TRBJ2-3	16	TGTGCCATCAGTCGACAGGCTTCAGGGTCCTCAGATACGCAGTATTTT	CAISRQASGSSDTQYF
TRBD2	.	TRBV4-3	TRBJ2-7	17	TGCGCCAGCAGCCAGGATAAGGGCGCTAGCGGGTACAACGAGCAGTACTTC	CASSQDKGASGYNEQYF
TRBD1	.	TRBV18	TRBJ2-3	15	TGTGCCAGCTCGTTCGGACAGGGGAGCACAGATACGCAGTATTTT	CASSFGQGSTDTQYF
.	.	TRBV1	TRBJ1-2	11	TGCACCGGACAGGGTGGCTATGGCTACACCTTC	CTGQGGYGYTF
TRBD1	.	TRBV11-2	TRBJ1-5	15	TGTGCCAGCAGCTTAGGGGGACAGTACTTTCAGCCCCAGCATTTT	CASSLGGQYFQPQHF
TRBD2	.	TRBV10-3	TRBJ2-7	14	TGTGCCATCACCTCCGGGACTATCTCCTACGAGCAGTACTTC	CAITSGTISYEQYF
.	.	TRBV5-1	TRBJ1-1	14	TGCGCCAGCAGCTTGGGGGGCACGGACACTGAAGCTTTCTTT	CASSLGGTDTEAFF